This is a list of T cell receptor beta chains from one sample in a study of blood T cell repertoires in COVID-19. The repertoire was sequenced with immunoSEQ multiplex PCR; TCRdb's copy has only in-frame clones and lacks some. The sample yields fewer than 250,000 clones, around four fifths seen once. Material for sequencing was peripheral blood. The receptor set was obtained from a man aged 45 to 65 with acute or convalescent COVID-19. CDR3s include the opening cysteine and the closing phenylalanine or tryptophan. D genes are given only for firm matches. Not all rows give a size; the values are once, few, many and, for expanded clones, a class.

cdr3_aa: CASSSEGVPGETQYF
cdr3_nt: TGTGCCAGCAGTAGCGAGGGGGTTCCGGGGGAGACCCAGTACTTC
d_call: NA
clone_size: NA
v_call: TRBV2
j_call: TRBJ2-5

cdr3_aa: CASSLTGQNTGELFF
cdr3_nt: TGTGCCAGCAGCTTAACGGGGCAGAACACCGGGGAGCTGTTTTTT
d_call: NA
clone_size: NA
v_call: TRBV7-3
j_call: TRBJ2-2

cdr3_aa: CASNTGGSPLHF
cdr3_nt: TGTGCCAGCAATACAGGGGGATCACCCCTCCACTTT
d_call: TRBD1
clone_size: NA
v_call: TRBV27
j_call: TRBJ1-6

cdr3_aa: CASSLVAGVLTDTQYF
cdr3_nt: TGCGCCAGCAGCTTGGTGGCGGGAGTTCTCACAGATACGCAGTATTTT
d_call: TRBD2
clone_size: NA
v_call: TRBV5-1
j_call: TRBJ2-3

cdr3_aa: CASIPQGKGNTIYF
cdr3_nt: TGTGCCAGCATACCTCAGGGAAAAGGAAACACCATATATTTT
d_call: NA
clone_size: NA
v_call: TRBV21-1
j_call: TRBJ1-3

cdr3_aa: CASIRSTNSPLHF
cdr3_nt: TGTGCCAGCATACGCAGTACCAATTCACCCCTCCACTTT
d_call: NA
clone_size: few
v_call: TRBV18
j_call: TRBJ1-6

cdr3_aa: CASSRRPGQGDYGYTF
cdr3_nt: TGTGCCAGCAGCCGACGACCGGGACAGGGGGACTATGGCTACACCTTC
d_call: TRBD1
clone_size: once
v_call: TRBV7-8
j_call: TRBJ1-2

cdr3_aa: CASSPRQGPEKLFF
cdr3_nt: TGTGCCAGCAGCCCCCGACAGGGGCCTGAAAAACTGTTTTTT
d_call: TRBD1
clone_size: NA
v_call: TRBV7-2
j_call: TRBJ1-4

cdr3_aa: CASSLATDEQYF
cdr3_nt: TGTGCCAGCAGCTTAGCCACAGACGAGCAGTACTTC
d_call: NA
clone_size: NA
v_call: TRBV7-6
j_call: TRBJ2-7

cdr3_aa: CASSRGMTDSNYGYTF
cdr3_nt: TGTGCCAGCAGCCGAGGAATGACAGACTCTAACTATGGCTACACCTTC
d_call: NA
clone_size: NA
v_call: TRBV11-3
j_call: TRBJ1-2

cdr3_aa: CASSLAGVTEAFF
cdr3_nt: TGTGCCAGCAGCTTGGCAGGGGTAACTGAAGCTTTCTTT
d_call: NA
clone_size: NA
v_call: TRBV5-4
j_call: TRBJ1-1

cdr3_aa: CASSSGSRGPLVETQYF
cdr3_nt: TGCGCCAGCAGCAGCGGAAGCCGTGGGCCTCTGGTGGAGACCCAGTACTTC
d_call: NA
clone_size: NA
v_call: TRBV5-1
j_call: TRBJ2-5

cdr3_aa: CASSIFKVGQGLSEAFF
cdr3_nt: TGTGCCAGCAGTATATTTAAAGTCGGACAGGGGTTGTCTGAAGCTTTCTTT
d_call: TRBD1
clone_size: NA
v_call: TRBV2
j_call: TRBJ1-1

cdr3_aa: CASRPGQVQETQYF
cdr3_nt: TGTGCCAGCAGACCTGGGCAGGTACAAGAGACCCAGTACTTC
d_call: NA
clone_size: NA
v_call: TRBV27
j_call: TRBJ2-5

cdr3_aa: CASSANSQTRGKLFF
cdr3_nt: TGCGCCAGCAGCGCCAATTCCCAGACTCGGGGAAAACTGTTTTTT
d_call: NA
clone_size: NA
v_call: TRBV5-1
j_call: TRBJ1-4

cdr3_aa: CASSSGTSGNNEQFF
cdr3_nt: TGTGCCAGTAGTTCCGGGACTAGCGGAAACAATGAGCAGTTCTTC
d_call: TRBD2
clone_size: NA
v_call: TRBV19
j_call: TRBJ2-1

cdr3_aa: CASSFYGGNEQFF
cdr3_nt: TGTGCCAGCAGTTTTTACGGGGGCAATGAGCAGTTCTTC
d_call: NA
clone_size: NA
v_call: TRBV12-3/TRBV12-4
j_call: TRBJ2-1

cdr3_aa: CASSSREGPLYEQYF
cdr3_nt: TGTGCCAGCAGTTCCCGGGAAGGACCACTCTACGAGCAGTACTTC
d_call: NA
clone_size: NA
v_call: TRBV13
j_call: TRBJ2-7

cdr3_aa: CASTGRAGWRSGNTIYF
cdr3_nt: TGCGCCAGCACGGGGCGTGCGGGATGGAGGTCTGGAAACACCATATATTTT
d_call: NA
clone_size: NA
v_call: TRBV10-1
j_call: TRBJ1-3

cdr3_aa: CASSEREPHNEQFF
cdr3_nt: TGTGCCAGCAGCGAGCGGGAGCCTCACAATGAGCAGTTCTTC
d_call: TRBD2
clone_size: NA
v_call: TRBV7-9
j_call: TRBJ2-1

cdr3_aa: CAWSVRGASYQPQHF
cdr3_nt: TGTGCCTGGAGTGTACGGGGAGCCTCGTATCAGCCCCAGCATTTT
d_call: NA
clone_size: once
v_call: TRBV30
j_call: TRBJ1-5

cdr3_aa: CASAFGTGGNQPQHF
cdr3_nt: TGTGCCAGCGCATTCGGGACAGGGGGTAATCAGCCCCAGCATTTT
d_call: TRBD1
clone_size: NA
v_call: TRBV6-5
j_call: TRBJ1-5

cdr3_aa: CASSYSYNQPQHF
cdr3_nt: TGTGCCAGCAGTTACTCTTATAATCAGCCCCAGCATTTT
d_call: NA
clone_size: NA
v_call: TRBV6-5
j_call: TRBJ1-5

cdr3_aa: CASSYTRGSSYEQYF
cdr3_nt: TGCGCCAGCAGCTATACGAGGGGGAGTTCCTACGAGCAGTACTTC
d_call: NA
clone_size: NA
v_call: TRBV5-1
j_call: TRBJ2-7